This T cell receptor (beta chain) was sequenced during a study of shared clonotypes between healthy human individuals. This table comes from immunoSEQ multiplex PCR, and its TCRdb copy is limited to in-frame clones, with some not included. The data hold about 2.5 million clones, with around 92% observed a single time. This CDR3 contains 13 residues. The V end was cut by 7 bases, the J end by 7 bases, with 15 bases between. Germline CDR1 and CDR2: SGHTS and YDEGEE. Sequencing input: naive CD4+ T cells from PBMCs. The subset is: CD45RA+ positively selected. The chain carries TRBV5-8 and TRBJ1-5, with unresolved D. This clonotype was sampled from a man younger than 30 in good health. Some clones in this sample may be carry-over from other donors' samples. CDR3 residues: CASRGGLGQPQHF. The CDR3 coding sequence is TGTGCCAGCCGGGGAGGGCTAGGACAGCCCCAGCATTTT.